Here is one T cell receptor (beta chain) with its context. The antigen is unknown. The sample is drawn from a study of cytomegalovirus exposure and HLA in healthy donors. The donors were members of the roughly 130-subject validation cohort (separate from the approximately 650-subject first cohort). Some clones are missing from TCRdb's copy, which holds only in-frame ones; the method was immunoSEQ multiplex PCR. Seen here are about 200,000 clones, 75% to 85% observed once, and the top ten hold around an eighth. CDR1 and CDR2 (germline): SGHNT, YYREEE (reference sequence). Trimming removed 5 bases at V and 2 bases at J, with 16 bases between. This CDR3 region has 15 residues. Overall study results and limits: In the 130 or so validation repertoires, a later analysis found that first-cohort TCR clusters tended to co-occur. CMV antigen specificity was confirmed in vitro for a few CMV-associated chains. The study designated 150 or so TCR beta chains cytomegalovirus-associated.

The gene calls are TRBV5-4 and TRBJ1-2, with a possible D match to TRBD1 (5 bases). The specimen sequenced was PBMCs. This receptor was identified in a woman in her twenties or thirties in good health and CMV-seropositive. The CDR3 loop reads CASRSPSGSNYGYTF. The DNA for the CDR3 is TGTGCCAGCAGGTCGCCTTCAGGGTCAAACTATGGCTACACCTTC.